The clone carrying this T cell receptor beta chain rates as medium-sized. Its specificity is not known. These data belong to a study of metastatic and nonmetastatic thyroid tumors. Study at large: The study looked at repertoires side by side in blood and in tumor or nodule tissue from malignant and benign thyroid patients.

The length of the CDR3 is 11 residues. The V end lost 1 base, the J end lost 6 bases, and 1 base lay between the germline ends. Whole-study findings and limits: Benign nodules reportedly had significantly lower TCR beta diversity than malignant thyroid tumors in blood and tumor.

No patient had received any treatment before thyroid surgery. In the authors' workflow: In papillary thyroid cancer, a distant-metastasis classifier was built using CDR3 differences across clinicopathological groups. TCRdb recomputed clones from the PCR reads via MiXCR. The V and J calls reflect TCRdb's pipeline rather than the authors' work. Of tens of thousands of clones in the sample, under 15% were seen once. Sequencing was performed on blood. The chain links TRBV12-3 or TRBV12-4 to TRBJ2-1, with unresolved D. The receptor's source is a female donor with papillary thyroid cancer or a benign thyroid nodule (not recorded which). Some clones in this sample may be carry-over from other donors' samples. Here the CDR3 DNA reads TGTGCCAGCAGTTTAGTCAATGAGCAGTTCTTC. Protein: CASSLVNEQFF.